This T cell receptor (beta chain) was found in a study of a mutant IDH1 vaccine in newly diagnosed glioma. Overall study context: Beginning 4-6 weeks after radiotherapy alone, or with temozolomide cycles, vaccination took place. Sex among treated patients split about 60% male, approximately 40% female; mean age was approximately 40 years. Findings and caveats of the study: Pseudoprogression appeared unlinked to shifts in leading peripheral T cell clonotypes.

The time point denotes: week 23, last vaccination. A 20-mer mutant IDH1 peptide at 300 ug was injected subcutaneously with topical imiquimod. The data were produced by immunoSEQ multiplex PCR, yet TCRdb's version contains in-frame clones alone and is incomplete. This repertoire shows around 76,000 clones, around 85% found once; its top ten account for around 0.73%. Per the germline V gene, CDR1 is KGHSH and CDR2 is LQKENI. V was pared by 2 bases and J by 5 bases, with 11 bases of the junction left unmatched. This CDR3 has 16 amino acids. Notes on this clone: Antigen specificity is unknown.

This receptor was taken from a woman between 50 and 59 years old with glioma. V is TRBV18 and J is TRBJ2-5; 7 nucleotides line up with TRBD2. This specimen was PBMCs, taken from a glioma patient whose treatment included an IDH1 peptide vaccine. DNA of the CDR3: TGTGCCAGCTCACCAAAAGCGGGGAGGGGAGGCGAGACCCAGTACTTC. It translates to CASSPKAGRGGETQYF.